This entry features one T cell receptor beta chain sequence. The target of this receptor is not known. The record has no base qualities; no much larger clone is one base away. TCRbeta CDR3 regions were amplified from genomic DNA using the immunoSEQ Assay, a bias-controlled multiplex PCR. Under the source paper's analysis protocol: Within the assay, amplification of reference gene primers was used to estimate how many nucleated cells each sample contained. Sequence reads were collapsed and filtered to measure the absolute abundance of every unique TCRbeta CDR3 rearrangement. For each sample, productive Simpson clonality was calculated as the square root of Simpson's diversity index over productive rearrangements. As stored in TCRdb, this immuneACCESS dataset retains in-frame rearrangements with V and J assigned. A fraction of the clones does not appear; measured against another copy, unresolved V genes explain less than half of the discrepancy, and the remainder lacks a known reason. Clone size and the V and J calls come from that table; the DNA yielded D and trimming. This sample holds more than 150,000 clones; 80% to 85% were observed only once. The ten largest clones capture roughly 8.6% of the sample.

Participants in the prospective study were enrolled through a virtual design, were aged roughly 18 to 90 years, and lived in roughly 26 United States geographic areas. In the prospective study, participants were assigned to cohorts based on the clinical history participants reported in a screening survey and a study questionnaire. For ImmuneRACE Cohort 3, a participant was defined as recovered based on two consecutive negative NP/OP PCR tests, clearance by a healthcare professional, or resolution of symptoms. Mobile phlebotomists in the prospective study collected whole blood, serum and a nasopharyngeal or oropharyngeal swab from every participant. Over a roughly 2-month period, participants in the prospective study had the option of providing additional blood draws and questionnaires. Blood samples from the prospective study were shipped frozen or at room temperature prior to DNA extraction. This specimen belongs to a study of blood T cell repertoires in COVID-19 (dated by TCRdb to between 2020 and 2021). For context, the study as a whole: Collaborator samples came from the United States, Italy and Spain and covered acute and convalescent phases of COVID-19. The samples were drawn from the first 160 participants of the ongoing ImmuneRACE study and from 950 to 1,500 subjects provided by 6 global collaborators. The prospective study material was composed of cDNA or gDNA derived from T cells, B-cell-depleted T cells, or PBMCs. Subjects who had been exposed to COVID-19, were actively infected with it, or had recovered from it provided the deeply sampled blood TCRbeta repertoires that made up the dataset. A de-identified subject ID, COVID-19 status, age in years and sex were almost always included in the sample metadata. Where HLA class I and class II types were available, the types were taken from metadata supplied by the sample provider, not from assay-based typing. The repertoires were released in a freely available public database meant as a resource for research on the immune response to SARS-CoV-2. Beyond this particular receptor, the publication reports: The quantity of clinical and demographic metadata differed by source and by participant and was supplied without curation.

This TCR derives from a woman aged 50 to 60 who had recovered from COVID-19. Sequenced: PBMCs or T cells enriched from blood (not recorded which).

The CDR3 reads as follows: CSASLDRDHGYTF. The DNA sequence is given as TGCAGTGCTAGTCTGGACAGGGACCATGGCTACACCTTC. The V gene is TRBV20-1 and the J gene is TRBJ1-2; 8 bases in the junction line up with TRBD1. CDR1 and CDR2 (DFQATT, SNEGSKA) derive from the germline V gene (reference sequence). V trim: 3 bases; J trim: 6 bases; unmatched bases: 6. From its cysteine to its phenylalanine, the CDR3 spans 13 amino acids. The CDR3 DNA has 39 bases and is translated from base 1.